A single sample gave rise to the 32 T cell receptor beta chains below, sequenced in a study of identical twins. One entry per CDR3 protein, called by TCRdb with MiXCR from the 5' RACE reads. This sample has approximately 700,000 distinct CDR3 sequences; roughly 6% occur once, and the top ten carry about 1.8%. The sequencing input was naive T cells sorted from blood. These receptors were taken from a man younger than 35 in good health.

This clonotype has a handful of counts. J is TRBJ2-7 and V is TRBV15, with 7 bases matching TRBD1. The CDR3 runs to 17 residues. Looked up from germline, CDR1 is LNHNV and CDR2 is YYDKDF (reference sequence). Trimming took 3 bases from V and 5 from J; bases not matched to a gene: 16. CDR3 amino acids: CATSRATGVLFGHEQYF. The CDR3 nucleotides read TGTGCCACCAGCAGGGCTACAGGGGTACTCTTTGGGCACGAGCAGTACTTC.

This clonotype was found many times. The chain combines TRBV5-1 with TRBJ1-1, with D hard to call. Germline CDR1 and CDR2: SGHRS and YFSETQ. This CDR3 is built from 13 residues. V was pared by 3 bases and J by 1 base, with 7 bases between. The DNA for the CDR3 is TGCGCCAGCAGCTACCGGGAGAACACTGAAGCTTTCTTT. This gives the protein CASSYRENTEAFF.

The J gene is TRBJ2-7, the V gene TRBV5-1; 9 positions agree with TRBD2. V lost 4 bases to trimming and J lost 2 bases; unmatched junction nucleotides: 4. The CDR3 sequence is 14 residues long. CDR1 and CDR2 from the germline V gene are SGHRS and YFSETQ. The CDR3 here is CASSGLAGTYEQYF. In DNA form, the CDR3 reads TGCGCCAGCAGCGGGCTAGCGGGAACCTACGAGCAGTACTTC. The variable domain in full, with the rest retrieved from reference TRBV5-1 and TRBJ2-7, is KAGVTQTPRYLIKTRGQQVTLSCSPISGHRSVSWYQQTPGQGLQFLFEYFSETQRNKGNFPGRFSGRQFSNSRSEMNVSTLELGDSALYLCASSGLAGTYEQYFGPGTRLTVT.

This clonotype was seen many times. The chain carries TRBV13 and TRBJ2-2; D is unclear. Germline CDR1 PRHDT, CDR2 FYEKMQ (reference sequence). This CDR3 is built from 12 residues. With 7 bases removed from V and 3 bases from J, the gap between germline ends came to 6 bases. The CDR3 DNA is TGTGCCAGCACTGGGTACACCGGGGAGCTGTTTTTT. Translation: CASTGYTGELFF.

This clonotype showed up many times. DNA of the CDR3: TGTGCCAGCAGCCGACGGGACAGGGGCAACTACGAGCAGTACTTC. Its translation is CASSRRDRGNYEQYF. The chain combines TRBV4-2 with TRBJ2-7; 10 bases fit TRBD1. After removal of 4 bases from V and 3 bases from J, the junction contained 6 bases not matched to a gene. The CDR3 covers 15 residues. Germline CDR1 and CDR2: LGHNA and YNFKEQ.

This clonotype showed up many times. The chain is built from TRBV7-9 and TRBJ1-4; D uncertain. The CDR3 length is 15 residues. Germline values: CDR1 SEHNR, CDR2 FQNEAQ (reference sequence). Trimming cost V 1 base and J 6 bases, with 12 bases left between them. The CDR3 loop reads CASSLDTSLDEKLFF. DNA for the CDR3: TGTGCCAGCAGCTTAGACACCTCCCTAGATGAAAAACTGTTTTTT. The full variable domain, its missing parts supplied by reference TRBV7-9 and TRBJ1-4, is DTGVSQNPRHKITKRGQNVTFRCDPISEHNRLYWYRQTLGQGPEFLTYFQNEAQLEKSRLLSDRFSAERPKGSFSTLEIQRTEQGDSAMYLCASSLDTSLDEKLFFGSGTQLSVL.

This clonotype has at least ten counts. V gene TRBV2 combines with J gene TRBJ1-6, with 8 positions matching TRBD1. The length of the CDR3 is 15 residues. V shed 6 bases, J shed 6 bases, and the junction held 7 bases outside the gene matches. Germline assignment: CDR1 SNHLY and CDR2 FYNNEI. CDR3 loop: CASRDQGARNSPLHF. In DNA, the CDR3 is TGTGCCAGCAGAGACCAGGGGGCGCGTAATTCACCCCTCCACTTT.

This clonotype has only a few counts. V gene TRBV4-1 combines with J gene TRBJ1-5; maybe TRBD1 (5 bases). The CDR3 sequence is 16 residues long. V was clipped by 3 bases and J by 0 bases, with 12 bases between them. CDR1 MGHRA and CDR2 YSYEKL come from the germline V gene. The DNA of the CDR3 is TGCGCCAGCAGCCACGGGACCGGACATAGCAATCAGCCCCAGCATTTT. It encodes CASSHGTGHSNQPQHF.

The rearrangement links TRBV20-1 to TRBJ2-7; D possibly corresponds to TRBD2 (5 bases). V was trimmed by 6 bases and J by 4 bases, leaving 19 bases between them. Germline loops: CDR1 DFQATT, CDR2 SNEGSKA (reference sequence). The CDR3 contains 14 residues. The CDR3 region has the DNA TGCAGTGCCCCGAGCGGACTTGGACTGTACGAGCAGTACTTC. It is translated as CSAPSGLGLYEQYF.

This clonotype was detected ten times or more. The rearrangement joins TRBV5-1 to TRBJ2-1; 10 bases match TRBD2. V shed 0 bases, J shed 8 bases, and the junction held 5 bases outside the gene matches. This CDR3 comprises 15 residues. Germline CDR1 and CDR2: SGHRS and YFSETQ. The CDR3 spells CASSLELAGPDEQFF. The CDR3 coding sequence is TGCGCCAGCAGCTTGGAACTAGCGGGACCTGATGAGCAGTTCTTC. The variable domain in full, completed from reference TRBV5-1 and TRBJ2-1, reads KAGVTQTPRYLIKTRGQQVTLSCSPISGHRSVSWYQQTPGQGLQFLFEYFSETQRNKGNFPGRFSGRQFSNSRSEMNVSTLELGDSALYLCASSLELAGPDEQFFGPGTRLTVL.

This chain links TRBV7-6 with TRBJ2-3, with 9 nucleotides matching TRBD1. Germline values: CDR1 SGHVS, CDR2 FNYEAQ. V was clipped by 8 bases and J by 2 bases; unmatched bases: 11. There are 16 residues in the CDR3. This CDR3 reads CASGDRDDALTDTQYF. The DNA of the CDR3 is TGTGCCAGCGGGGACAGGGACGACGCCCTCACAGATACGCAGTATTTT.

The gene calls are TRBV24-1 and TRBJ1-5; the D is unclear. Per germline, CDR1 KGHDR and CDR2 SFDVKD. This CDR3 spans 11 amino acids. The ends were cut back, 9 bases at V and 4 bases at J, with 6 bases in the middle. The CDR3 reads CATHWNQPQHF. CDR3 DNA sequence: TGTGCCACCCACTGGAATCAGCCCCAGCATTTT.

Only a few counts were recorded for this clonotype. The genes are TRBV30 and TRBJ2-1, with 10 bases identical to TRBD1. J gave up 7 bases and V 4 bases, and 7 bases lay outside the gene matches. Germline lookup yields CDR1 GTSNPN and CDR2 SVGIG (reference sequence). The CDR3 extends over 14 amino acids. The CDR3 DNA is TGTGCCTGGAAGTTCGGGACAGGGGAAAATGAGCAGTTCTTC. Translated, it gives CAWKFGTGENEQFF.

This clonotype has at least ten counts. The chain couples TRBV10-3 to TRBJ2-6; D remains ambiguous. CDR3 length: 14 residues. The germline V and J ends were trimmed by 3 bases and 0 bases, with 3 bases remaining between them. Germline V gene data show CDR1 as ENHRY and CDR2 as SYGVKD. The DNA of the CDR3 is TGTGCCATCAGTGATGGCTCTGGGGCCAACGTCCTGACTTTC. Residues: CAISDGSGANVLTF.

This clonotype occurred many times. The chain uses TRBV29-1 and TRBJ2-7; possible D gene TRBD2, 6 bases. The CDR3 has 14 amino acids. Germline CDR1 SQVTM, CDR2 ANQGSEA. The V end lost 6 bases, the J end lost 6 bases, and 21 bases lay between the germline ends. This CDR3 is CSVLLSRGSVEQYV. CDR3 bases: TGCAGCGTCCTGTTGTCGCGGGGCTCGGTCGAGCAGTACGTC.

This clonotype turned up a few times. This rearrangement joins TRBV14 to TRBJ2-5; 11 bases map to TRBD2. This CDR3 comprises 17 residues. V dropped 3 bases and J dropped 5; count of bases not matched to a gene: 11. The germline V gene has CDR1 SGHDN and CDR2 FVKESK. DNA for the CDR3: TGTGCCAGCAGCCAGACTCTCCTAGCGGGAGGTGGGGAGACCCAGTACTTC. Translated, it gives CASSQTLLAGGGETQYF.

There are many counts of this clonotype. The chain combines TRBV29-1 with TRBJ2-7; 10 nucleotides align to TRBD2. This CDR3 comprises 13 residues. The ends lost 5 bases at V and 3 bases at J; junction bases unmatched: 4. In germline, CDR1 is SQVTM, CDR2 ANQGSEA. The CDR3 protein is CSVKGLALYEQYF. The CDR3 bases are TGCAGCGTTAAGGGACTAGCGCTCTACGAGCAGTACTTC.

V gene TRBV6-1 combines with J gene TRBJ2-3, with D tentatively TRBD2 (6 bases). Trimming took off 5 bases at V and 0 bases at J, with 15 bases between the two ends. Germline CDR1 is MNHNS and CDR2 is SASEGT. The CDR3 contains 16 residues. The CDR3 loop reads CASSPIAGMSTDTQYF. CDR3 sequence (DNA): TGTGCCAGCAGTCCTATTGCGGGAATGAGCACAGATACGCAGTATTTT.

This clonotype was observed a handful of times. The CDR3 nucleotides read TGTGCCAGCAGACCCACTAGTCTCCCCAATGAGCAGTTCTTC. Translated, it gives CASRPTSLPNEQFF. The J gene is TRBJ2-1, the V gene TRBV6-2 or TRBV6-3; D perhaps matches TRBD2 (5 bases). The germline V and J ends were trimmed by 6 bases and 6 bases, with 15 bases remaining between them. Germline CDR1 and CDR2: MNHEY and SVGEGT. The CDR3 length is 14 residues.

This clonotype was observed a few times. The DNA of the CDR3 is TGCGCCAGCAGCCTGAATCAGATAGCGGGAGTATCTTACAATGAGCAGTTCTTC. Its protein is CASSLNQIAGVSYNEQFF. The V and J genes are TRBV5-1 and TRBJ2-1, with 9 bases matching TRBD2. Germline values: CDR1 SGHRS, CDR2 YFSETQ. There are 18 residues in the CDR3. Trimming removed 4 bases from V and 4 bases from J; junction bases left unmatched: 15. The whole variable domain, filled in from reference TRBV5-1 and TRBJ2-1, reads KAGVTQTPRYLIKTRGQQVTLSCSPISGHRSVSWYQQTPGQGLQFLFEYFSETQRNKGNFPGRFSGRQFSNSRSEMNVSTLELGDSALYLCASSLNQIAGVSYNEQFFGPGTRLTVL.

The rearrangement joins TRBV2 to TRBJ2-1; 9 nucleotides match TRBD2. V dropped 3 bases and J dropped 15; count of bases not matched to a gene: 3. Germline CDR1 reads SNHLY; CDR2 reads FYNNEI. The CDR3 loop spans 11 amino acids. The chain's CDR3 is CASSEGREGFF. In DNA form, the CDR3 reads TGTGCCAGCAGTGAGGGGCGGGAGGGGTTCTTC.

This chain connects TRBV12-3 or TRBV12-4 to TRBJ2-5; D is possibly TRBD2 (5 bases). V lost 5 bases, J lost 5 bases, and 12 bases lay in between. There are 13 residues in the CDR3. In DNA, the CDR3 is TGTGCCAGCAGTGCCACGGGATGGGAGACCCAGTACTTC. Translation: CASSATGWETQYF.

Details on this clonotype: One end of the junction fails to match germline, which may point to a read error. V gene TRBV12-3 or TRBV12-4 combines with J gene TRBJ2-3; 12 positions agree with TRBD2. This CDR3 is built from 18 residues. CDR3 DNA sequence: TGTGCCAGCAGTTTTCCCCTAGCGGGAGGGGAAAGCACAGATACGCGGTATTTT. Translating it yields CASSFPLAGGESTDTRYF.

This clonotype was seen ten or more times. The CDR3 protein is CASNRQPQHF. CDR3 DNA: TGTGCCAGCAATCGACAGCCCCAGCATTTT. The genes are TRBV6-1 and TRBJ1-5; D unresolved. Germline assignment: CDR1 MNHNS and CDR2 SASEGT. V lost 7 bases and J 7 bases, leaving 5 bases between the germline ends. The CDR3 has 10 amino acids.

In this sample, this clonotype turned up a few times. J is TRBJ1-5 and V is TRBV15; D ambiguous. Germline V lookup: CDR1 LNHNV, CDR2 YYDKDF (reference sequence). Trimming removed 0 bases from V and 0 bases from J, with 18 bases in between. The CDR3 covers 19 residues. The CDR3 region is CATSRDLVSSPYSNQPQHF. As DNA, the CDR3 is TGTGCCACCAGCAGAGATCTGGTCTCGTCTCCGTATAGCAATCAGCCCCAGCATTTT.

The chain links TRBV4-2 to TRBJ2-7, with a weak D call TRBD2 (5 bases). Per the germline V gene, CDR1 is LGHNA and CDR2 is YNFKEQ. V lost 0 bases, J lost 4 bases, and 19 bases lay in between. The CDR3 is 17 residues long. The CDR3 DNA follows: TGTGCCAGCAGCCAAGATCTCGCGGGCAGGCTAGCTTACGAGCAGTACTTC. It encodes CASSQDLAGRLAYEQYF.

The chain is built from TRBV12-3 or TRBV12-4 and TRBJ2-3, with TRBD2 matching 14 bases. The CDR3 is made up of 18 amino acids. V lost 1 base, J lost 3 bases, and 6 bases stayed unmatched. In DNA, the CDR3 is TGTGCCAGCAGTTTAGGGGGGACTAGCGGGAGAGTGACAGATACGCAGTATTTT. Translation: CASSLGGTSGRVTDTQYF.

This clonotype appeared a few times. The V and J genes are TRBV5-6 and TRBJ2-1; TRBD1 matches at 12 bases. V shed 4 bases, J shed 9 bases, and the junction held 11 bases outside the gene matches. The V gene's germline CDR1 is SGHDT and CDR2 YYEEEE. The CDR3 is made up of 16 amino acids. CDR3: CASSTWDRGPTTEQFF. In DNA, the CDR3 is TGTGCCAGCAGCACCTGGGACAGGGGGCCAACAACTGAGCAGTTCTTC.

The J gene is TRBJ1-1, the V gene TRBV6-5; D gene unclear. Germline assignment: CDR1 MNHEY and CDR2 SVGAGI. The CDR3 extends over 13 amino acids. Trimming left V 1 base short and J 6 bases short, with 9 bases between. CDR3 protein: CASSYYSGAEAFF. The CDR3 nucleotides read TGTGCCAGCAGTTACTACAGCGGAGCTGAAGCTTTCTTT.

This clonotype was counted at least ten times. The V gene is TRBV10-2, the J gene TRBJ1-5; D call uncertain. The CDR3 has 14 amino acids. V was clipped by 6 bases and J by 4 bases, with 13 bases between them. Germline V gives CDR1 WSHSY, CDR2 SAAADI. The CDR3 coding sequence is TGCGCCAGCAGCACGAATTACCCAAATCAGCCCCAGCATTTT. This translates into CASSTNYPNQPQHF.

This clonotype occurred many times. V is TRBV20-1 and J is TRBJ2-1; 9 bases match TRBD2. Germline CDR1 is DFQATT and CDR2 is SNEGSKA (reference sequence). V lost 1 base and J lost 9; bases outside the gene matches: 13. This CDR3 has 16 residues. CDR3 loop: CSARGASGATISEQFF. In DNA, the CDR3 is TGCAGTGCTAGAGGGGCTAGCGGGGCTACAATATCTGAGCAGTTCTTC.

A few counts support this clonotype. This rearrangement joins TRBV6-5 to TRBJ1-1, with unresolved D. Trimming took 7 bases from V and 7 from J, leaving 10 bases between them. The CDR3 has 11 amino acids. The germline gives CDR1 MNHEY, CDR2 SVGAGI. CDR3 sequence reads: CASIWADEAFF. CDR3 DNA: TGTGCCAGCATCTGGGCCGATGAAGCTTTCTTT.